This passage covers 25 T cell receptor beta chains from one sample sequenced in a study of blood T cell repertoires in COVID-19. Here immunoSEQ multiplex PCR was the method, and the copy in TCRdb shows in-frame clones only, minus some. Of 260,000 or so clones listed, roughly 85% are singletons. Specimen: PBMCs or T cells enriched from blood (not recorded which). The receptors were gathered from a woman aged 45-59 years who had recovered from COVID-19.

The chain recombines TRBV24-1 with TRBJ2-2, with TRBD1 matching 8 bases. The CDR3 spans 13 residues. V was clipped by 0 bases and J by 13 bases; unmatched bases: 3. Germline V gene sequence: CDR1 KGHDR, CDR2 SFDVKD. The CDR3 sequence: CATSDLGDRRLFF. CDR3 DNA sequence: TGTGCCACCAGTGATTTGGGGGACAGGAGGCTGTTTTTT.

The CDR3 nucleotides are TGTGCCAGCAGTTACCCCAGGTCAGGCGGAAACACCATATATTTT. This gives the protein CASSYPRSGGNTIYF. The chain employs TRBV6-5 and TRBJ1-3; no clear D. CDR1 is MNHEY and CDR2 is SVGAGI in the germline V gene. Trimming removed 2 bases at V and 4 bases at J, with 12 bases between. The CDR3 loop spans 15 amino acids.

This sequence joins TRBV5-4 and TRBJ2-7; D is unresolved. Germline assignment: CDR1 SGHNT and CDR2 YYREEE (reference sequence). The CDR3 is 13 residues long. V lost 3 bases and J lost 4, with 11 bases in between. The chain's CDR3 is CASSSPVTYEQYF. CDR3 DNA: TGTGCCAGCAGCTCGCCCGTTACATACGAGCAGTACTTC.

The CDR3, as DNA: TGTGCCAGCAGTTACTTTCCCGTCCTTGGGACTAGTGACTGGGAGACCCAGTACTTC. Translated, it gives CASSYFPVLGTSDWETQYF. The J gene is TRBJ2-5, the V gene TRBV6-2 or TRBV6-3; 8 bases are a match to TRBD2. Germline V CDR1 and CDR2: MNHEY, SVGEGT. The V gene end was trimmed by 1 base and the J gene end by 5 bases; junction bases not matched to a gene: 18. The CDR3 consists of 19 residues.

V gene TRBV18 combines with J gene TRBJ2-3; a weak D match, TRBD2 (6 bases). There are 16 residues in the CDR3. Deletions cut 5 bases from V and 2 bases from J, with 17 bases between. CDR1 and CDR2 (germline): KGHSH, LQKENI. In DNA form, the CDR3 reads TGTGCCAGCTCAAGGGACTTTCGAATAATCACAGATACGCAGTATTTT. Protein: CASSRDFRIITDTQYF.

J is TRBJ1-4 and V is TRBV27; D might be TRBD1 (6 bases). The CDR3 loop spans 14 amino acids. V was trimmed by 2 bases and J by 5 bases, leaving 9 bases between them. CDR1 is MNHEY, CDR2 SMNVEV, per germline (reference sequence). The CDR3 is CASSLGRGNEKLFF. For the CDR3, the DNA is TGTGCCAGCAGTTTAGGCAGGGGCAATGAAAAACTGTTTTTT. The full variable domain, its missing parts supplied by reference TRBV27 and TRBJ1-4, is EAQVTQNPRYLITVTGKKLTVTCSQNMNHEYMSWYRQDPGLGLRQIYYSMNVEVTDKGDVPEGYKVSRKEKRNFPLILESPSPNQTSLYFCASSLGRGNEKLFFGSGTQLSVL.

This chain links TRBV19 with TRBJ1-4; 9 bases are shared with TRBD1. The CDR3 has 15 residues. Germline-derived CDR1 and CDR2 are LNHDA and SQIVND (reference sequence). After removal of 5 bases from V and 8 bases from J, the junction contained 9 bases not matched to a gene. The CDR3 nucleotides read TGTGCCAGTAGTTCGACAGGGGGAGTATTCGAAAAACTGTTTTTT. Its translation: CASSSTGGVFEKLFF. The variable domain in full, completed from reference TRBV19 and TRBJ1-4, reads DGGITQSPKYLFRKEGQNVTLSCEQNLNHDAMYWYRQDPGQGLRLIYYSQIVNDFQKGDIAEGYSVSREKKESFPLTVTSAQKNPTAFYLCASSSTGGVFEKLFFGSGTQLSVL.

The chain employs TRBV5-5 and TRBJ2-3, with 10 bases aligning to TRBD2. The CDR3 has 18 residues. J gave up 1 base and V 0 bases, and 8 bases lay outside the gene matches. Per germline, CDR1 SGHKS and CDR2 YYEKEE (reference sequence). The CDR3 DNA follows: TGTGCCAGCAGCTTGGTTAGTCTAGCGGGAGACCGCACAGATACGCAGTATTTT. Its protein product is CASSLVSLAGDRTDTQYF.

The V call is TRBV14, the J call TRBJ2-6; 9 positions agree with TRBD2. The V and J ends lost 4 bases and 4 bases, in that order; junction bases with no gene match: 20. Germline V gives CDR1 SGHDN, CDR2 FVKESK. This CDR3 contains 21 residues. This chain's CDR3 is CASSPGPSAGGRFWGANVLTF. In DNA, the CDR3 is TGTGCCAGCAGCCCCGGTCCCAGCGCGGGAGGGAGATTCTGGGGGGCCAACGTCCTGACTTTC.

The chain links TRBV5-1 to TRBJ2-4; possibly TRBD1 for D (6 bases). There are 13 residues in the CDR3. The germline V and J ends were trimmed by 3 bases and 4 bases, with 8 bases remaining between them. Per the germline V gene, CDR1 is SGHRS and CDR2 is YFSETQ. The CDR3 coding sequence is TGCGCCAGCAGCTCAGGACAGAAAAACATTCAGTACTTC. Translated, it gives CASSSGQKNIQYF.

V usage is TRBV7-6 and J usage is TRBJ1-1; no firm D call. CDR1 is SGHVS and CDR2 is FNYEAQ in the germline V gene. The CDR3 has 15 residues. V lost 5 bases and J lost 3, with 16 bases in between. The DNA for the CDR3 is TGTGCCAGCAGCCGTGTGCGGGGTAGCGACACTGAAGCTTTCTTT. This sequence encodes CASSRVRGSDTEAFF.

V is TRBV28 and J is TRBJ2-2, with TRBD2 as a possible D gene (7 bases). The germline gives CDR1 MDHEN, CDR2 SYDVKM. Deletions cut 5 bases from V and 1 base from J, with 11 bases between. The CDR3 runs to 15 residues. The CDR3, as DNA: TGTGCCAGCAGTCCGGGGGGACAGAACACCGGGGAGCTGTTTTTT. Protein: CASSPGGQNTGELFF.

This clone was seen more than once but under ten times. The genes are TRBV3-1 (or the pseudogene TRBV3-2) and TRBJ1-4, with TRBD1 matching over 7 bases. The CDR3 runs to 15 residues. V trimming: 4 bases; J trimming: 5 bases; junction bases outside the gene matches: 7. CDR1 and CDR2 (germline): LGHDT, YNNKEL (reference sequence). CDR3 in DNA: TGTGCCAGCAGCCCCTCCCGGACAGGAAATGAAAAACTGTTTTTT. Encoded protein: CASSPSRTGNEKLFF.

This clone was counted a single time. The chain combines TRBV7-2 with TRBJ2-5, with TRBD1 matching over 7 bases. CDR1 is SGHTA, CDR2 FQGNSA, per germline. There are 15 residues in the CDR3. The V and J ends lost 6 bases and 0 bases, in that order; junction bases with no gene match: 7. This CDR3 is CASSRDSPYQETQYF. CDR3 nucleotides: TGTGCCAGCAGTCGGGACAGCCCGTACCAAGAGACCCAGTACTTC.

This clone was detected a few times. The CDR3 loop reads CASSESSGYQPQHF. Written as DNA, the CDR3 is TGTGCCAGCAGTGAGAGTTCAGGCTACCAGCCCCAGCATTTT. The chain uses TRBV2 and TRBJ1-5; D not resolved. The CDR3 totals 14 residues. Germline V CDR1 and CDR2: SNHLY, FYNNEI. The V gene lost 3 bases and the J gene lost 7 bases, with 13 bases spanning the gap. The full variable domain, rest sourced from reference TRBV2 and TRBJ1-5, is EPEVTQTPSHQVTQMGQEVILRCVPISNHLYFYWYRQILGQKVEFLVSFYNNEISEKSEIFDDQFSVERPDGSNFTLKIRSTKLEDSAMYFCASSESSGYQPQHFGDGTRLSIL.

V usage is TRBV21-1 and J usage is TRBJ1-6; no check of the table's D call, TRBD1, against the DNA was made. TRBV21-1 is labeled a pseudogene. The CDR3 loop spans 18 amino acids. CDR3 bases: TGTGCCAGTTTTAAGGGGTCCCGATCGGAAGACTATAATTCACCCCTCCACTTT. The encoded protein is CASFKGSRSEDYNSPLHF.

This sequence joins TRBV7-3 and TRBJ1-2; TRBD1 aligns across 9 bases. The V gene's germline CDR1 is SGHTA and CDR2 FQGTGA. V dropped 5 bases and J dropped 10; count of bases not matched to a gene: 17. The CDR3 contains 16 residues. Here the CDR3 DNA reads TGTGCCAGCAGCCTCACCCCCCCGGGACAGGGCAACGTCTACACCTTC. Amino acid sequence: CASSLTPPGQGNVYTF.

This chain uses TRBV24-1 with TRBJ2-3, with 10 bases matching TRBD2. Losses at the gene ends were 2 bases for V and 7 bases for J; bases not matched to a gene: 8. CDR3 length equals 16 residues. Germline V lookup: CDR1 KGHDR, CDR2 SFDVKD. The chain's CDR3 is CATSDSTSGNRNTQYF. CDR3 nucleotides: TGTGCCACCAGTGATTCTACTAGCGGGAATCGGAATACGCAGTATTTT.

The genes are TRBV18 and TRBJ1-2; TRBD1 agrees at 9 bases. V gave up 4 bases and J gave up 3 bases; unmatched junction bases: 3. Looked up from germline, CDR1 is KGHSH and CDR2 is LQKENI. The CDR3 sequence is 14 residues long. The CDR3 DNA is TGTGCCAGCTCACAAAGGACAGGGGACTATGGCTACACCTTC. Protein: CASSQRTGDYGYTF. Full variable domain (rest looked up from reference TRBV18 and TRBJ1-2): NAGVMQNPRHLVRRRGQEARLRCSPMKGHSHVYWYRQLPEEGLKFMVYLQKENIIDESGMPKERFSAEFPKEGPSILRIQQVVRGDSAAYFCASSQRTGDYGYTFGSGTRLTVV.

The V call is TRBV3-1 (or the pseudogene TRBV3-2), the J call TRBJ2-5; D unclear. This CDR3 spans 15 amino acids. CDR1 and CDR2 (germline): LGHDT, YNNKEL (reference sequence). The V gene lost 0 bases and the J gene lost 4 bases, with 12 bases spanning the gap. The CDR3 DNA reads TGTGCCAGCAGCCAAGATTTTGCCCAAGCAGAGACCCAGTACTTC. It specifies CASSQDFAQAETQYF.

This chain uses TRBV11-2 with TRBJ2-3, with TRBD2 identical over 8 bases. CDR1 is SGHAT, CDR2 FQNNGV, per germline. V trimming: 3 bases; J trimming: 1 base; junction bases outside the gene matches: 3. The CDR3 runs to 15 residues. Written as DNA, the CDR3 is TGTGCCAGCAGCTTCCAGCGGGGGCGCACAGATACGCAGTATTTT. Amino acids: CASSFQRGRTDTQYF.

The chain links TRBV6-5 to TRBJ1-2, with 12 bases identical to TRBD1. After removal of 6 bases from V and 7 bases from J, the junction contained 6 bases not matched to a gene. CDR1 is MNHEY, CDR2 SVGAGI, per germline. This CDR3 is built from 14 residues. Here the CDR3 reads CASRGQGAPSGYTF. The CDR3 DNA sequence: TGTGCCAGCAGGGGACAGGGGGCTCCTTCTGGCTACACCTTC.

The CDR3 loop is CASSPRDRVYANYGYTF. CDR3 sequence (DNA): TGTGCCAGCAGCCCCAGGGACAGGGTCTACGCTAACTATGGCTACACCTTC. This chain joins TRBV28 and TRBJ1-2; TRBD1 matches at 9 bases. With 6 bases clipped from V and 0 bases from J, the junction kept 11 bases outside the gene matches. Germline V gives CDR1 MDHEN, CDR2 SYDVKM. The CDR3 contains 17 residues.

CDR3 in DNA: TGTGCCATCAGGCAGGGGGCGTCAGGCTATGGCTACACCTTC. It codes for CAIRQGASGYGYTF. The V gene is TRBV10-3, the J gene TRBJ1-2, with TRBD1 matching 8 bases. Per germline, CDR1 ENHRY and CDR2 SYGVKD. The CDR3 covers 14 residues. J gave up 4 bases and V 6 bases, and 7 bases lay outside the gene matches.

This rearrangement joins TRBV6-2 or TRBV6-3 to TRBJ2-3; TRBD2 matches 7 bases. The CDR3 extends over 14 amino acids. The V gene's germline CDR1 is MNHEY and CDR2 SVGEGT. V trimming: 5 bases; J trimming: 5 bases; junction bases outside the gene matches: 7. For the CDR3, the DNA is TGTGCCAGCAGTGCCCGGACTAGACGAGATACGCAGTATTTT. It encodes CASSARTRRDTQYF.